The source of this TCR beta chain is a study of blood T cell repertoires in COVID-19. This clone has more than one count but fewer than ten. Authors' data handling: Amplified reference gene primers provided the basis for estimating nucleated cell counts. The data were produced by immunoSEQ multiplex PCR, yet TCRdb's version contains in-frame clones alone and is incomplete. V and J calls and clone size are copied from that table; D and trimming were computed from the DNA. The sample includes 90,000 to 100,000 clones, 82% of them seen just once. Trimming took 3 bases from V and 6 from J; bases not matched to a gene: 6. The CDR3 contains 13 residues. Germline V gene lookup returns CDR1 SGDLS and CDR2 YYNGEE.

The sample comprised peripheral blood. The rearrangement links TRBV9 to TRBJ2-7; 7 nucleotides align to TRBD2. The receptor was isolated from an elderly man with acute or convalescent COVID-19. The CDR3 region is CASSAGTKGEQYF. Here the CDR3 DNA reads TGTGCCAGCAGCGCCGGGACTAAAGGCGAGCAGTACTTC. Full variable domain (remainder filled in from reference TRBV9 and TRBJ2-7): DSGVTQTPKHLITATGQRVTLRCSPRSGDLSVYWYQQSLDQGLQFLIQYYNGEERAKGNILERFSAQQFPDLHSELNLSSLELGDSALYFCASSAGTKGEQYFGPGTRLTVT.